These T cell receptor beta chains were read from a single sample in a study of blood T cell repertoires in COVID-19. Libraries were prepared by immunoSEQ multiplex PCR; TCRdb keeps only in-frame clonotypes and omits some of them. This table holds about 400,000 clones, approximately 88% found once. The sequenced material came from PBMCs or T cells enriched from blood (not recorded which). Source of these receptors: a woman between 40 and 55 years old with acute COVID-19. The CDR3 runs from the conserved cysteine through the conserved F or W. Each record gives: V gene, D gene, clone size, J gene, CDR3 DNA, CDR3 protein. D genes are given only for firm matches. Not all rows give a size; the values are once, few, many and, for expanded clones, a class.

V gene: TRBV7-6
D gene: TRBD2
clone size: .
J gene: TRBJ2-3
CDR3 DNA: TGTGCCAGCAGCCTGCGGACTAGCGATGCAGATACGCAGTATTTT
CDR3 protein: CASSLRTSDADTQYF

V gene: TRBV12-3/TRBV12-4
D gene: .
clone size: .
J gene: TRBJ1-2
CDR3 DNA: TGTGCCAGCAGTTTAGGACAGAGTGATGGCTACACCTTC
CDR3 protein: CASSLGQSDGYTF

V gene: TRBV6-5
D gene: .
clone size: .
J gene: TRBJ1-4
CDR3 DNA: TGTGCCAGCAGTTACCAGGGGACCGGAAAACTGTTTTTT
CDR3 protein: CASSYQGTGKLFF

V gene: TRBV21-1
D gene: .
clone size: .
J gene: TRBJ2-1
CDR3 DNA: TGTGCCAGCAGCTCCCGTGCGTTAGGTAGCGGGGGGCCTCCACTGAGCTCCTACAATGAGCAGTTCTTC
CDR3 protein: CASSSRALGSGGPPLSSYNEQFF

V gene: TRBV4-1
D gene: .
clone size: .
J gene: TRBJ1-1
CDR3 DNA: TGCGCCAGCAGCCAAAATCTCTACCGAAACACTGAAGCTTTCTTT
CDR3 protein: CASSQNLYRNTEAFF

V gene: TRBV6-1
D gene: .
clone size: .
J gene: TRBJ1-2
CDR3 DNA: TGTGCCAGCAGTGAAGGCAGACAAGCTAACTATGGCTACACCTTC
CDR3 protein: CASSEGRQANYGYTF

V gene: TRBV2
D gene: TRBD1
clone size: .
J gene: TRBJ1-6
CDR3 DNA: TGTGCCAGCAGACCGGGACAGGGGATTTCTTCGGCACCCCTCCACTTT
CDR3 protein: CASRPGQGISSAPLHF

V gene: TRBV30
D gene: .
clone size: .
J gene: TRBJ2-2
CDR3 DNA: TGTGCCTTAGAGGGGGTGGCAAACACCGGGGAGCTGTTTTTT
CDR3 protein: CALEGVANTGELFF

V gene: TRBV5-1
D gene: TRBD1
clone size: .
J gene: TRBJ1-2
CDR3 DNA: TGCGCCAGCAGCTTAGGGGGACAGGGGGACTATGGCTACACCTTC
CDR3 protein: CASSLGGQGDYGYTF

V gene: TRBV6-5
D gene: TRBD2
clone size: .
J gene: TRBJ2-1
CDR3 DNA: TGTGCCAGCAGGACTAGCGGGGTTTACAATGAGCAGTTCTTC
CDR3 protein: CASRTSGVYNEQFF

V gene: TRBV5-8
D gene: .
clone size: .
J gene: TRBJ2-3
CDR3 DNA: TGTGCCAGCAGCTCCTCGTCCCCAGATACGCAGTATTTT
CDR3 protein: CASSSSSPDTQYF

V gene: TRBV10-3
D gene: .
clone size: few
J gene: TRBJ2-1
CDR3 DNA: TGTGCCATCAGTGAGTCCGTTAATGAGCAGTTCTTC
CDR3 protein: CAISESVNEQFF

V gene: TRBV11-2
D gene: TRBD1
clone size: few
J gene: TRBJ2-7
CDR3 DNA: TGTGCCAGCAGCTTAAGACAGGGGGGCAACGAGCAGTACTTC
CDR3 protein: CASSLRQGGNEQYF

V gene: TRBV24-1
D gene: .
clone size: .
J gene: TRBJ1-2
CDR3 DNA: TGTGCCCAATACGACAGGAACTATGGCTACACCTTC
CDR3 protein: CAQYDRNYGYTF

V gene: TRBV15
D gene: .
clone size: .
J gene: TRBJ1-5
CDR3 DNA: TGTGCCACCAGCAGGGATAGGACAGTCTTCAATCAGCCCCAGCATTTT
CDR3 protein: CATSRDRTVFNQPQHF

V gene: TRBV29-1
D gene: .
clone size: .
J gene: TRBJ1-2
CDR3 DNA: TGCAGCGACCGGACAGTCAACTATGGCTACACCTTC
CDR3 protein: CSDRTVNYGYTF

V gene: TRBV25-1
D gene: .
clone size: .
J gene: TRBJ2-7
CDR3 DNA: TGTGCCAGCAGTCCAGGGGTGGGGCGAGAGCAGTACTTC
CDR3 protein: CASSPGVGREQYF

V gene: TRBV27
D gene: .
clone size: .
J gene: TRBJ1-6
CDR3 DNA: TGTGCCAGCAGTTGGAGGGGAGTACGTTCACCCCTCCACTTT
CDR3 protein: CASSWRGVRSPLHF

V gene: TRBV2
D gene: .
clone size: .
J gene: TRBJ1-4
CDR3 DNA: TGTGCCAGCAGTGTGGACATCCTTAATGAAAAACTGTTTTTT
CDR3 protein: CASSVDILNEKLFF

V gene: TRBV5-1
D gene: .
clone size: .
J gene: TRBJ1-1
CDR3 DNA: TGCGCCAGCAGCTTACAGGGCTCCTTAGCTTTCTTT
CDR3 protein: CASSLQGSLAFF

V gene: TRBV6-5
D gene: .
clone size: .
J gene: TRBJ2-1
CDR3 DNA: TGTGCCAGCACCCTATCGGCGAGGGCCTACAATGAGCAGTTCTTC
CDR3 protein: CASTLSARAYNEQFF

V gene: TRBV2
D gene: .
clone size: .
J gene: TRBJ1-1
CDR3 DNA: TGTGCCAGCAGTGAATGGGCTCGGGGCAGGGGAGATGAAGCTTTCTTT
CDR3 protein: CASSEWARGRGDEAFF

V gene: TRBV7-9
D gene: TRBD1
clone size: few
J gene: TRBJ2-1
CDR3 DNA: TGTGCCGGGGACAGGGGAATGAATGAGCAGTTCTTC
CDR3 protein: CAGDRGMNEQFF

V gene: TRBV4-1
D gene: TRBD1
clone size: .
J gene: TRBJ1-6
CDR3 DNA: TGCGCCAGCAGCCATCCGGACAGGGAAAATTCACCCCTCCACTTT
CDR3 protein: CASSHPDRENSPLHF

V gene: TRBV19
D gene: .
clone size: .
J gene: TRBJ1-1
CDR3 DNA: TGTGCCAGTAGTATAGCGGGGGGAACTGAAGCTTTCTTT
CDR3 protein: CASSIAGGTEAFF

V gene: TRBV27
D gene: TRBD1
clone size: .
J gene: TRBJ1-2
CDR3 DNA: TGTGCCAGCAGTTCACAGGGGAGGAACTATGGCTACACCTTC
CDR3 protein: CASSSQGRNYGYTF

V gene: TRBV7-7
D gene: TRBD2
clone size: once
J gene: TRBJ2-5
CDR3 DNA: TGTGCCAGCAGCGAGGGCATTCGGGGGGGAGAGACCCAGTACTTC
CDR3 protein: CASSEGIRGGETQYF

V gene: TRBV19
D gene: .
clone size: .
J gene: TRBJ1-1
CDR3 DNA: TGTGCCAGTAGGGACTGGCGGGGTACTGAAGCTTTCTTT
CDR3 protein: CASRDWRGTEAFF

V gene: TRBV29-1
D gene: TRBD1
clone size: .
J gene: TRBJ2-3
CDR3 DNA: TGCAGCGTTGCTGGACAGGCTTTAACAGATACGCAGTATTTT
CDR3 protein: CSVAGQALTDTQYF

V gene: TRBV3-1/TRBV3-2
D gene: .
clone size: .
J gene: TRBJ2-7
CDR3 DNA: TGTGCCAGCAGCCAAGGGGGCGATACCTACGAGCAGTACTTC
CDR3 protein: CASSQGGDTYEQYF

V gene: TRBV4-1
D gene: .
clone size: few
J gene: TRBJ2-5
CDR3 DNA: TGCGCCAGCAGCCAAGAAAATGGAGGGAGAGAGACCCAGTACTTC
CDR3 protein: CASSQENGGRETQYF

V gene: TRBV29-1
D gene: TRBD1
clone size: .
J gene: TRBJ2-7
CDR3 DNA: TGCAGCGTTGGCGCGACAGGGAGCCACGAGCAGTACTTC
CDR3 protein: CSVGATGSHEQYF

V gene: TRBV5-4
D gene: TRBD1
clone size: .
J gene: TRBJ1-1
CDR3 DNA: TGTGCCAGCAGCCCACAAGGTAGGGGGCCCCTTATGAACACTGAAGCTTTCTTT
CDR3 protein: CASSPQGRGPLMNTEAFF

V gene: TRBV18
D gene: .
clone size: .
J gene: TRBJ2-2
CDR3 DNA: TGTGCCAGCTCACCTTTCGACAGCCACACCGGGGAGCTGTTTTTT
CDR3 protein: CASSPFDSHTGELFF

V gene: TRBV15
D gene: .
clone size: many
J gene: TRBJ2-3
CDR3 DNA: TGTGCCACCAGCAGAGAGGGCAGGGAGGCAGATACGCAGTATTTT
CDR3 protein: CATSREGREADTQYF

V gene: TRBV4-1
D gene: TRBD1
clone size: few
J gene: TRBJ1-5
CDR3 DNA: TGCGCCAGCAGCCAAGATTCGGGACAGGGGGGAAGGCCCCAGCATTTT
CDR3 protein: CASSQDSGQGGRPQHF

V gene: TRBV7-9
D gene: .
clone size: .
J gene: TRBJ1-1
CDR3 DNA: TGTGCCAGCAGCCGAAACATTGGCACTGAAGCTTTCTTT
CDR3 protein: CASSRNIGTEAFF

V gene: TRBV30
D gene: TRBD1
clone size: .
J gene: TRBJ1-1
CDR3 DNA: TGTGCCTGGAGTCGGGACAGGGGCGACACTGAAGCTTTCTTT
CDR3 protein: CAWSRDRGDTEAFF

V gene: TRBV27
D gene: TRBD1
clone size: .
J gene: TRBJ1-1
CDR3 DNA: TGTGCCAGCAGTTTATCGCTGCGCCCGGGACAGGGTACTGAAGCTTTCTTT
CDR3 protein: CASSLSLRPGQGTEAFF

V gene: TRBV10-3
D gene: TRBD2
clone size: .
J gene: TRBJ2-3
CDR3 DNA: TGTGCCATCAGTGAGTCAAGCGGGGCCACAGATACGCAGTATTTT
CDR3 protein: CAISESSGATDTQYF

V gene: TRBV30
D gene: .
clone size: .
J gene: TRBJ2-3
CDR3 DNA: TGTGCCTGTAAACAGGGCAGCACAGATACGCAGTATTTT
CDR3 protein: CACKQGSTDTQYF

V gene: TRBV19
D gene: .
clone size: .
J gene: TRBJ2-2
CDR3 DNA: TGTGCCAGTAGTAGGCTGGGGGCCGACACCGGGGAGCTGTTTTTT
CDR3 protein: CASSRLGADTGELFF

V gene: TRBV14
D gene: .
clone size: .
J gene: TRBJ1-1
CDR3 DNA: TGTGCCAGCAGCCCCCTCGGAAGGGGCGACACTGAAGCTTTCTTT
CDR3 protein: CASSPLGRGDTEAFF

V gene: TRBV5-6
D gene: .
clone size: .
J gene: TRBJ2-3
CDR3 DNA: TGTGCCAGCAGCTTCAAGGGGCCTTCTAGCACAGATACGCAGTATTTT
CDR3 protein: CASSFKGPSSTDTQYF

V gene: TRBV6-5
D gene: TRBD1
clone size: .
J gene: TRBJ1-6
CDR3 DNA: TGTGCCAGCAGATGGACAGGTTCCGAAAATTCACCCCTCCACTTT
CDR3 protein: CASRWTGSENSPLHF

V gene: TRBV7-6
D gene: .
clone size: .
J gene: TRBJ2-3
CDR3 DNA: TGTGCCAGCAGCTTAGCGGCTAGACCCCTGGATACGCAGTATTTT
CDR3 protein: CASSLAARPLDTQYF

V gene: TRBV3-1/TRBV3-2
D gene: TRBD2
clone size: once
J gene: TRBJ2-7
CDR3 DNA: TGTGCCAGCAGCCAAGTTTGGACTAGCTCCCGCTACGAGCAGTACTTC
CDR3 protein: CASSQVWTSSRYEQYF

V gene: TRBV10-3
D gene: .
clone size: .
J gene: TRBJ1-6
CDR3 DNA: TGTGCCATCAGTGAACGGGACTTTAGAGTGGATTCACCCCTCCACTTT
CDR3 protein: CAISERDFRVDSPLHF

V gene: TRBV2
D gene: .
clone size: few
J gene: TRBJ2-2
CDR3 DNA: TGTGCCAGCAGCCTAACCGGGGAGCTGTTTTTT
CDR3 protein: CASSLTGELFF